The 5 T cell receptor beta chains presented below share a single source sample, sequenced in a study of blood T cell repertoires in COVID-19. Profiled with immunoSEQ multiplex PCR; TCRdb holds only in-frame clones, not every one. The table lists over 150,000 clones, 82% of them singletons. Sequencing used peripheral blood. The receptors derive from a woman older than 75 with active or convalescent COVID-19.

The rearrangement links TRBV3-1 (or the pseudogene TRBV3-2) to TRBJ2-2; 7 positions agree with TRBD1. Germline V gives CDR1 LGHDT, CDR2 YNNKEL (reference sequence). The CDR3 totals 18 residues. V lost 2 bases, J lost 4 bases, and 13 bases stayed unmatched. This CDR3 reads CASSQPASRRGSTGELFF. In nucleotides, the CDR3 is TGTGCCAGCAGCCAACCGGCATCTCGCAGGGGGTCCACCGGGGAGCTGTTTTTT.

This clone has just one count. This chain uses TRBV19 with TRBJ1-1; D uncertain. This CDR3 is built from 12 residues. The V gene lost 2 bases and the J gene lost 3 bases, with 4 bases spanning the gap. Germline V gene sequence: CDR1 LNHDA, CDR2 SQIVND (reference sequence). The CDR3 nucleotides read TGTGCCAGTAGTATACCGGACACTGAAGCTTTCTTT. Translation gives CASSIPDTEAFF.

V usage is TRBV4-2 and J usage is TRBJ2-7; tentative D call: TRBD2 (5 bases). V was pared by 0 bases and J by 1 base, with 10 bases between. CDR3 length equals 15 residues. Germline loops: CDR1 LGHNA, CDR2 YNFKEQ. CDR3 sequence (DNA): TGTGCCAGCAGCCAAGACCTGGCGGGTTCCTACGAGCAGTACTTC. This encodes CASSQDLAGSYEQYF.

The V gene is TRBV21-1, the J gene TRBJ2-7; the tabulated D call, TRBD1, remains unverified against the DNA. TRBV21-1 is deemed a pseudogene. This CDR3 spans 18 amino acids. The CDR3 DNA sequence: TGTGCCAGCAGGACTATCATTCTCCGGGACAGGTCCACTTACGAGCAGTACTTC. This translates into CASRTIILRDRSTYEQYF.

The V call is TRBV6-1, the J call TRBJ2-1; 7 nucleotides match TRBD2. Germline loops: CDR1 MNHNS, CDR2 SASEGT. With 2 bases clipped from V and 8 bases from J, the junction kept 6 bases outside the gene matches. The CDR3 is 14 amino acids. CDR3 DNA sequence: TGTGCCAGCAGTGAACGGCGGGGGTCCGATGAGCAGTTCTTC. Its protein is CASSERRGSDEQFF.